The 8 T cell receptor beta chains below were found in one sample sequenced in a study of T-cell reconstitution after alpha-beta-depleted transplantation in children. Construction of the TCRbeta library involved unique molecular identifiers. TCRdb analysed the PCR reads with MiXCR anew, one entry per CDR3 protein. The sample lists 440,000 or so distinct CDR3 sequences, about a tenth seen once, with 4.5% to 6.5% in the top ten. The source material was PBMCs from the stem cell graft donor, sampled from the stem cell graft. Receptors originate from a human donor who donated a stem cell graft to a child with acute myeloid leukemia.

This clonotype was detected a few times. The chain recombines TRBV18 with TRBJ2-6, with 7 bases matching TRBD1. CDR1 and CDR2 from the germline V gene are KGHSH and LQKENI. The CDR3 sequence is 18 residues long. Germline trimming cut 3 bases from V and 1 base from J; bases unmatched to any gene: 9. The CDR3, as DNA: TGTGCCAGCTCACCCCTAGGACAGGCGTTATCTGGGGCCAACGTCCTGACTTTC. Its protein is CASSPLGQALSGANVLTF. The full variable domain, its missing parts supplied by reference TRBV18 and TRBJ2-6, is NAGVMQNPRHLVRRRGQEARLRCSPMKGHSHVYWYRQLPEEGLKFMVYLQKENIIDESGMPKERFSAEFPKEGPSILRIQQVVRGDSAAYFCASSPLGQALSGANVLTFGAGSRLTVL.

This clonotype has a handful of counts. The chain uses TRBV29-1 and TRBJ1-1, with a weak D call TRBD1 (6 bases). This CDR3 has 11 residues. Germline V lookup: CDR1 SQVTM, CDR2 ANQGSEA. Trimming stripped 4 bases from V and 4 bases from J, with 7 bases between. CDR3 nucleotides: TGCAGCGTTGGGGGGGCCACTGAAGCTTTCTTT. Translation gives CSVGGATEAFF.

This clonotype appeared many times. J is TRBJ2-2 and V is TRBV12-3 or TRBV12-4; D gene uncertain. V was cut by 8 bases and J by 3 bases, with 7 bases left in between. The CDR3 covers 12 residues. Here the CDR3 reads CASHSDTGELFF. The CDR3 nucleotides are TGTGCCAGCCACAGTGACACCGGGGAGCTGTTTTTT.

The J gene is TRBJ1-1, the V gene TRBV5-1; weak D call: TRBD1 (5 bases). This CDR3 has 15 residues. CDR1 and CDR2 (germline): SGHRS, YFSETQ. With 0 bases removed from V and 5 bases from J, the gap between germline ends came to 14 bases. CDR3 sequence (DNA): TGCGCCAGCAGCTTGGGCTCGGGGGTATGGACTGAAGCTTTCTTT. Amino acid sequence: CASSLGSGVWTEAFF.

This clonotype showed up just a few times. The V call is TRBV9, the J call TRBJ2-1; 9 bases line up with TRBD2. This CDR3 is 15 amino acids long. After removal of 1 base from V and 10 bases from J, the junction contained 9 bases not matched to a gene. CDR1 SGDLS and CDR2 YYNGEE come from the germline V gene. The CDR3 protein is CASSVRPSGTSEQFF. The CDR3 region has the DNA TGTGCCAGCAGCGTAAGGCCTAGCGGGACGAGCGAGCAGTTCTTC.

DNA of the CDR3: TGTGCCAGCAGTTGGGAGGGGTCAAACAAGATTCAGCCCCAGCATTTT. This sequence encodes CASSWEGSNKIQPQHF. The chain is built from TRBV6-5 and TRBJ1-5, with D possibly being TRBD1 (5 bases). This CDR3 region has 16 residues. V lost 4 bases and J lost 6, with 19 bases in between. Germline V lookup: CDR1 MNHEY, CDR2 SVGAGI.

The table lists this clonotype with a few counts. One end of the junction varies from germline; a read error may be responsible. The chain uses TRBV7-7 and TRBJ2-3, with D tentatively TRBD1 (6 bases). The CDR3 is 14 amino acids. Germline-derived CDR1 and CDR2 are SSHAT and FNYEAQ (reference sequence). The CDR3 spells CASSARPGADTQYF. The CDR3 DNA reads as TGTGCTAGCAGCGCGAGGCCAGGGGCGGATACGCAGTATTTT.

J is TRBJ1-1 and V is TRBV7-9; D is unclear. Deletions cut 1 base from V and 0 bases from J, with 12 bases between. Looked up from germline, CDR1 is SEHNR and CDR2 is FQNEAQ (reference sequence). This CDR3 has 16 amino acids. The CDR3 DNA follows: TGTGCCAGCAGCTTAGGGGCAGTGAGACTGAACACTGAAGCTTTCTTT. Translation: CASSLGAVRLNTEAFF.